This T cell receptor beta chain emerged from a study of T cell repertoires in cytomegalovirus infection. On this clonotype itself: What it recognizes is unknown. Mismatch with germline at one junction end may stem from a read error.

TCRdb analysed the reads with MiXCR anew, one entry per CDR3 protein. Found here are about 320,000 distinct CDR3 sequences, 9.5% of them singletons; the top ten hold around 4.1%. Study outcomes and limitations: CMV-specific HLA-C-restricted TCR beta clonotypes dominated the ex vivo response.

The germline CDR1 and CDR2 sequences are ENHRY and SYGVKD. The CDR3 runs 15 residues. The chain uses TRBV10-3 and TRBJ2-3; 7 bases match TRBD2. This receptor was taken from a human donor in good health (CMV status not recorded). Some clones in this sample may be carry-over from other donors' samples. The sequencing sample was made of PBMCs. The CDR3 reads CAISEPSGLRDMQYF. The CDR3, as DNA: TGTGCCATCAGTGAGCCTAGCGGACTTAGAGATATGCAGTATTTT.